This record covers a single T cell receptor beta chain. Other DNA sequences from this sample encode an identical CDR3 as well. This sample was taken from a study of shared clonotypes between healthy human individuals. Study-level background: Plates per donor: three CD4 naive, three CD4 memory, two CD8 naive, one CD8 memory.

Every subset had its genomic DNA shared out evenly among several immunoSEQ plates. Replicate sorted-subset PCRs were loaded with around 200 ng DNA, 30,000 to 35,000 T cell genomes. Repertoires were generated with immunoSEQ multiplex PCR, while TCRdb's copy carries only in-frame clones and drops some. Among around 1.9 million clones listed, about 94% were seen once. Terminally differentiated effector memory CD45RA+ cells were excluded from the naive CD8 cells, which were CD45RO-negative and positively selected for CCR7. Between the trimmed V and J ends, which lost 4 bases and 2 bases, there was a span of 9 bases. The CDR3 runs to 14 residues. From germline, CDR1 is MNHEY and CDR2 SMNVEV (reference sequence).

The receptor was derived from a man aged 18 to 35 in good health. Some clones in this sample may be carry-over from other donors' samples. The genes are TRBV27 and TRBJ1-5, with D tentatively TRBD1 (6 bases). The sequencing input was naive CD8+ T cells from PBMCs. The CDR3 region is CASSSRTGNQPQHF. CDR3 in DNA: TGTGCCAGCAGTTCACGGACAGGCAATCAGCCCCAGCATTTT.